The T cell receptor beta chain under discussion was sequenced for a study of molecular identifiers for immune sequencing clone quantification. The wider study: Sequencing covered four of five parts into which replicate RNA from about 20,000 or 100,000 naive CD8 cells was split.

Using its own MiXCR run on the PCR reads, TCRdb lists one record per CDR3 protein. The table has some 100,000 distinct CDR3 sequences, roughly 38% seen once. This CDR3 spans 13 amino acids. The germline gives CDR1 MNHEY, CDR2 SVGAGI. Study results and caveats: Sizes of clones that are highly expanded could be underestimated (if identical TCR molecules share a barcode).

This clonotype was detected only once. Its specificity is not known. Its ends do not fully match the called genes, so a read error is possible. This receptor was taken from a human donor in good health. Some libraries in this study had Jurkat cell RNA spiked in. What was sequenced was naive CD8+ T cells from blood, with Jurkat cell RNA spiked in. As for subset: FACS-sorted CD8+CD4-CCR7+CD45RA+ naive T cells. The chain combines TRBV6-5 with TRBJ2-2, with D possibly matching TRBD2 (5 bases). The CDR3 sequence is CAFSHANTGELYF. The CDR3 nucleotides are TGTGCCTTTAGCCACGCGAACACCGGGGAGCTGTATTTT.